Below are 17 T cell receptor beta chains sequenced from a single sample in a study of CD8+CD57+ T cells in acquired aplastic anemia. It was genomic DNA that served as the template for profiling TCR beta VDJ and CDR3. TCRdb itself ran the reads through MiXCR, one entry per CDR3 protein. The data contain approximately 270,000 distinct CDR3 sequences, 45% to 70% of them singletons. What was sequenced was sorted CD4+, CD8+, or CD8+CD57+ T cells (not recorded which) from PBMCs. The receptor set was obtained from a human donor with severe aplastic anemia or a healthy control (not recorded which).

This chain links TRBV2 with TRBJ2-5; D gene uncertain. The CDR3 runs to 11 residues. Germline CDR1 reads SNHLY; CDR2 reads FYNNEI. Trimming left V 1 base short and J 7 bases short, with 4 bases between. CDR3 DNA sequence: TGTGCCAGCAGTGAAGAGTGGACCCAGTACTTC. It codes for CASSEEWTQYF.

This clonotype was picked up many times. This rearrangement joins TRBV19 to TRBJ2-3; D is ambiguous. CDR3 length: 14 amino acids. V lost 5 bases and J 9 bases, leaving 18 bases between the germline ends. Germline V gives CDR1 LNHDA, CDR2 SQIVND (reference sequence). CDR3 sequence: CASSLPSGPITQYF. Here the CDR3 DNA reads TGTGCCAGTAGTCTTCCCTCGGGCCCTATCACGCAGTATTTT. Complete variable domain (other parts from reference TRBV19 and TRBJ2-3): DGGITQSPKYLFRKEGQNVTLSCEQNLNHDAMYWYRQDPGQGLRLIYYSQIVNDFQKGDIAEGYSVSREKKESFPLTVTSAQKNPTAFYLCASSLPSGPITQYFGPGTRLTVL.

V is TRBV10-3 and J is TRBJ1-5, with D maybe TRBD1 (5 bases). CDR1 and CDR2 (germline): ENHRY, SYGVKD. The CDR3 totals 13 residues. Trimming removed 10 bases at V and 5 bases at J, with 15 bases between. The CDR3 nucleotides read TGTGCCACGCACGTAGGACAAGATCAGCCCCAGCATTTT. It yields the protein CATHVGQDQPQHF.

This chain joins TRBV20-1 and TRBJ2-3; no reliable D call. V was clipped by 0 bases and J by 5 bases, with 15 bases between them. The germline V gene has CDR1 DFQATT and CDR2 SNEGSKA (reference sequence). CDR3 size: 15 residues. The CDR3 bases are TGCAGTGCTAGAGATCTAACTGAAAACGGAGATACGCAGTATTTT. Protein product: CSARDLTENGDTQYF.

J is TRBJ2-2 and V is TRBV7-3; D call uncertain. Trimming pared 6 bases from V and 6 bases from J, leaving 8 bases between. The CDR3 extends over 12 amino acids. CDR1 is SGHTA and CDR2 is FQGTGA in the germline V gene. The CDR3 DNA follows: TGTGCCAGCAGTCAAGTCTCCGGGGAGCTGTTTTTT. Amino acid sequence: CASSQVSGELFF.

The J gene is TRBJ2-2, the V gene TRBV7-9; perhaps D is TRBD1 or TRBD2 (5 bases each). Germline lookup yields CDR1 SEHNR and CDR2 FQNEAQ (reference sequence). V dropped 4 bases and J dropped 1 base, with 16 bases sitting between them. CDR3 size: 17 residues. The CDR3 sequence is CASSSGALAENTGELFF. CDR3 nucleotides: TGTGCCAGCAGCTCCGGGGCGCTAGCAGAGAACACCGGGGAGCTGTTTTTT.

This clonotype has ten or more counts. The genes are TRBV20-1 and TRBJ2-3, with 10 bases matching TRBD1. CDR3 length: 16 amino acids. Looked up from germline, CDR1 is DFQATT and CDR2 is SNEGSKA (reference sequence). Losses at the gene ends were 3 bases for V and 5 bases for J; bases not matched to a gene: 11. The CDR3: CSARIGTGVLIDTQYF. CDR3 nucleotide sequence: TGCAGTGCTAGGATAGGGACAGGGGTTCTTATAGATACGCAGTATTTT.

On this clonotype itself: One junction end does not reproduce the germline sequence, and a read error may be involved. The chain carries TRBV11-2 and TRBJ1-4, with D possibly being TRBD1 (5 bases). Germline CDR1 reads SGHAT; CDR2 reads FQNNGV. This CDR3 region has 15 residues. CDR3 protein: CASGELGGTNEKLSF. In nucleotides, the CDR3 is TGTGCCAGCGGCGAGCTGGGGGGTACTAATGAAAAACTGTCTTTT.

The rearrangement joins TRBV7-2 to TRBJ1-1; TRBD1 matches at 10 bases. Per germline, CDR1 SGHTA and CDR2 FQGNSA. This CDR3 has 14 amino acids. V gave up 5 bases and J gave up 12 bases; unmatched junction bases: 12. Here the CDR3 DNA reads TGTGCCAGCAGCCAACCTCACGGGACAGGGGTTCCTTTCTTT. Residues: CASSQPHGTGVPFF.

This clonotype appeared a few times. The chain carries TRBV7-3 and TRBJ2-5; possibly TRBD1 or TRBD2 for D (6 bases each). CDR3 length: 18 amino acids. The V end was cut by 2 bases, the J end by 0 bases, with 19 bases between. CDR1 and CDR2 (germline): SGHTA, FQGTGA. For the CDR3, the DNA is TGTGCCAGCAGCTTACTCCCTTGGGGGGCTCAGTACCAAGAGACCCAGTACTTC. Encoded protein: CASSLLPWGAQYQETQYF.

As concerns this clonotype: The germline gene is not matched at one end of the junction; a read error may be the cause. The chain combines TRBV12-3 or TRBV12-4 with TRBJ2-7; D may match TRBD1 or TRBD2 (5 bases each). This CDR3 has 13 amino acids. CDR3 in amino acids: CTSSAGSSYEQYF. CDR3 bases: TGTACCAGCAGCGCAGGGAGCTCCTACGAGCAGTACTTC.

This chain uses TRBV7-9 with TRBJ2-5; TRBD2 aligns across 16 bases. This CDR3 spans 15 amino acids. The V gene end was trimmed by 6 bases and the J gene end by 11 bases; junction bases not matched to a gene: 9. Germline CDR1 and CDR2: SEHNR and FQNEAQ (reference sequence). The CDR3 nucleotides are TGTGCCAGCAGGGGGACTAGCGGGAGGGGTAGGGAGCAGTACTTC. This gives the protein CASRGTSGRGREQYF.

V and J are TRBV25-1 and TRBJ2-1; 7 bases are shared with TRBD1. V lost 4 bases to trimming and J lost 3 bases; unmatched junction nucleotides: 9. CDR1 MGHDK and CDR2 SYGVNS come from the germline V gene. This CDR3 region has 16 residues. The CDR3 region is CASSVSGTVIYNEQFF. Written as DNA, the CDR3 is TGTGCCAGCAGTGTTTCCGGGACAGTAATCTACAATGAGCAGTTCTTC. The whole variable domain, filled in from reference TRBV25-1 and TRBJ2-1, reads EADIYQTPRYLVIGTGKKITLECSQTMGHDKMYWYQQDPGMELHLIHYSYGVNSTEKGDLSSESTVSRIRTEHFPLTLESARPSHTSQYLCASSVSGTVIYNEQFFGPGTRLTVL.

The chain has TRBV2 and TRBJ2-1, with TRBD1 matching 8 bases. The ends lost 9 bases at V and 6 bases at J; junction bases unmatched: 22. Germline CDR1 is SNHLY and CDR2 is FYNNEI. The CDR3 has 18 amino acids. The CDR3 spells CARIRYRGVNRVGNEQFF. The CDR3 DNA is TGTGCCAGGATTCGATACAGGGGGGTTAATCGTGTAGGCAATGAGCAGTTCTTC.

V gene TRBV2 combines with J gene TRBJ2-1; TRBD2 matches at 7 bases. After removal of 6 bases from V and 6 bases from J, the junction contained 5 bases not matched to a gene. This CDR3 region has 13 residues. CDR1 and CDR2 from the germline V gene are SNHLY and FYNNEI. The DNA of the CDR3 is TGTGCCAGCAGCAGGGACTACTCCAATGAGCAGTTCTTC. Residues: CASSRDYSNEQFF.

This clonotype has more than one count but fewer than ten. CDR3 in DNA: TGTGCCATCAGTGGGCGGGAGGGCTACGAGCAGTACTTC. Amino acid sequence: CAISGREGYEQYF. This chain connects TRBV10-3 to TRBJ2-7, with 9 positions matching TRBD2. Germline V lookup: CDR1 ENHRY, CDR2 SYGVKD. This CDR3 is 13 amino acids long. The junction had 1 base not matched to a gene; V was cut back by 4 bases and J by 3 bases.

This clonotype has ten or more counts. The chain is built from TRBV7-8 and TRBJ1-6; the D gene is possibly TRBD1 (6 bases). Germline lookup yields CDR1 SGHVS and CDR2 FQNEAQ. CDR3 size: 17 residues. V lost 1 base and J 7 bases, leaving 17 bases between the germline ends. The CDR3 nucleotides read TGTGCCAGCAGCTTAGGGGGGGCAGGAGTAAAAAATTCACCCCTCCACTTT. Translated, it gives CASSLGGAGVKNSPLHF.